The 3 T cell receptor beta chains listed next were all sequenced from one sample in a study of T cell responses to AZD1222 COVID-19 vaccine. TCRdb keeps only in-frame clones here, not all; method: immunoSEQ multiplex PCR. The sample includes about 120,000 clones, about 90% seen only once; the top ten take more than 1.5%. Specimen: peripheral blood, collected 28 days after the second AZD1222 dose. These receptor sequences come from an adult who received the AZD1222 COVID-19 vaccine.

The chain employs TRBV29-1 and TRBJ1-3; 7 bases fit TRBD1. The CDR3 is made up of 14 amino acids. Per germline, CDR1 SQVTM and CDR2 ANQGSEA. V lost 4 bases and J lost 2; bases outside the gene matches: 5. The CDR3, as DNA: TGCAGCGTTGTGGTTCAGGGGGCTGGAAACACCATATATTTT. Translation gives CSVVVQGAGNTIYF.

V and J are TRBV3-1 (or the pseudogene TRBV3-2) and TRBJ1-6; D might be TRBD1 (5 bases). This CDR3 contains 15 residues. Germline CDR1 and CDR2: LGHDT and YNNKEL (reference sequence). V was trimmed by 1 base and J by 5 bases, leaving 9 bases between them. For the CDR3, the DNA is TGTGCCAGCAGCCAAGGGGGACCCAATAATTCACCCCTCCACTTT. Translated, it gives CASSQGGPNNSPLHF.

This clone appeared once. The V call is TRBV3-1 (or the pseudogene TRBV3-2), the J call TRBJ2-1, with 11 bases aligning to TRBD2. Trimming at V came to 0 bases and at J to 9 bases, leaving 4 bases not matched to a gene. The V gene's germline CDR1 is LGHDT and CDR2 YNNKEL (reference sequence). There are 15 residues in the CDR3. CDR3 DNA: TGTGCCAGCAGCCAAGAGGCTAGCGGGAGGACTGAGCAGTTCTTC. This translates into CASSQEASGRTEQFF.